This entry is about one TCR beta chain. Its cognate antigen is unknown. These data originate in a study of cytomegalovirus exposure and HLA in healthy donors. Vbeta (60) and Jbeta (13) primers were used in the PCR. Some clones are missing from TCRdb's copy, which holds only in-frame ones; the method was immunoSEQ multiplex PCR. The sample includes 150,000 to 200,000 clones, around 80% seen only once; the top ten take under 2.5%. Findings and caveats of the study: CMV serostatus was the sole immune exposure data available.

The sample was PBMCs. The TCR was taken from a woman in her twenties or thirties in good health and CMV-seropositive.

The CDR3 DNA follows: TGCAGCGCTGGGGGCCAGACAGCTTTCTTT. Encoded protein: CSAGGQTAFF. V is TRBV29-1 and J is TRBJ1-1; tentatively, D is TRBD1 (6 bases). The CDR3 has 10 residues. The germline V gene encodes CDR1 SQVTM and CDR2 ANQGSEA. With 7 bases removed from V and 10 bases from J, the gap between germline ends came to 13 bases.